This note documents a single TCR beta chain sequence. Its cognate antigen is unknown. The sample originates from a study of cytomegalovirus exposure and HLA in healthy donors. Study findings and constraints: The study found most TCR sequences rare, yet found some public TCRs in many donors.

The PCR was carried out with 60 Vbeta primers and 13 Jbeta primers. The assay was immunoSEQ multiplex PCR, and TCRdb's table has in-frame clones only and misses some. The repertoire includes some 150,000 clones, roughly 77% of them detected once, and roughly 3.6% sits in the top ten. This TCR was recovered from a human donor in good health. The specimen was PBMCs.

Here the CDR3 reads CASKVFSGGMLNEQFF. The CDR3 nucleotides are TGTGCCAGTAAAGTATTCAGCGGGGGGATGCTAAATGAGCAGTTCTTC. The genes are TRBV19 and TRBJ2-1; 9 bases are a match to TRBD2. The CDR3 contains 16 residues. The junction had 14 bases not matched to a gene; V was cut back by 7 bases and J by 7 bases. The germline V gene encodes CDR1 LNHDA and CDR2 SQIVND (reference sequence).